Listed below are T cell receptor beta chains from one sample, sequenced in a study of shared clonotypes between healthy human individuals. The table came from immunoSEQ multiplex PCR; TCRdb's copy has only in-frame clones and leaves some out. This table holds about 580,000 clones, more than 95% found once. Specimen: naive CD8+ T cells sorted from blood. The receptors were sampled from a man in his thirties or forties in good health. The CDR3 runs from the conserved cysteine through the conserved F or W. Each record gives: clone size, V gene, J gene, D gene, CDR3 protein, CDR3 DNA. D genes are given only for firm matches. Clone sizes are given selectively: once, few, many, or a class where the clone is expanded.

NA	TRBV5-4	TRBJ1-3	TRBD1	CASSLDRGVGNTIYF	TGTGCCAGCAGCTTAGACAGGGGGGTCGGAAACACCATATATTTT
NA	TRBV27	TRBJ2-1	NA	CASRAYANEQFF	TGTGCCAGTCGGGCCTACGCCAATGAGCAGTTCTTC
NA	TRBV29-1	TRBJ2-1	TRBD2	CSVTLGTSGRAGFNEQFF	TGCAGCGTTACACTTGGGACTAGCGGGAGGGCCGGGTTCAATGAGCAGTTCTTC
NA	TRBV18	TRBJ2-1	TRBD1	CASSHGQGGYNEQFF	TGTGCCAGCTCACACGGACAGGGGGGCTACAATGAGCAGTTCTTC
once	TRBV4-3	TRBJ2-7	NA	CASSHGTPTYEQYF	TGCGCCAGCAGCCACGGGACTCCTACCTACGAGCAGTACTTC
NA	TRBV18	TRBJ1-2	TRBD1	CASSPPDRGFNYGYTF	TGTGCCAGCTCACCACCAGACAGGGGTTTTAACTATGGCTACACCTTC
NA	TRBV28	TRBJ2-3	NA	CASSSMGRRDTQYF	TGTGCCAGCAGTTCCATGGGGCGTAGAGATACGCAGTATTTT
NA	TRBV10-1	TRBJ2-7	NA	CASSDVPGDTPYEQYF	TGCGCCAGCAGTGATGTTCCAGGGGATACTCCCTACGAGCAGTACTTC
NA	TRBV30	TRBJ2-6	NA	CAWEISGANVLTF	TGTGCCTGGGAGATCTCTGGGGCCAACGTCCTGACTTTC
NA	TRBV4-1	TRBJ2-2	TRBD2	CASSLGLHTGELFF	TGCGCCAGCAGCTTGGGACTACACACCGGGGAGCTGTTTTTT
NA	TRBV5-4	TRBJ2-7	NA	CASSFHNYEQYF	TGTGCCAGCAGCTTCCACAATTACGAGCAGTACTTC
NA	TRBV7-9	TRBJ2-7	TRBD2	CASSFPGGLAGGYEQYF	TGTGCCAGCAGCTTCCCAGGCGGACTAGCGGGAGGATACGAGCAGTACTTC
NA	TRBV7-2	TRBJ2-7	TRBD1	CASNLGTATYEQYF	TGTGCCAGCAACCTCGGGACAGCCACCTACGAGCAGTACTTC
NA	TRBV28	TRBJ2-7	NA	CASSFSAGSSHEQYF	TGTGCCAGCAGTTTCTCGGCAGGCTCATCCCACGAGCAGTACTTC
NA	TRBV7-3	TRBJ2-7	NA	CASSPLPSSYEQYF	TGTGCCAGCAGCCCGCTCCCGAGTTCGTACGAGCAGTACTTC
NA	TRBV28	TRBJ2-2	NA	CASSYRGTNTGELFF	TGTGCCAGCAGTTATAGGGGCACGAACACCGGGGAGCTGTTTTTT
NA	TRBV7-8	TRBJ2-7	NA	CASSPGRDEQYF	TGTGCCAGCAGCCCCGGCCGGGACGAGCAGTACTTC
NA	TRBV25-1	TRBJ1-5	NA	CASSSHQSGEPQHF	TGTGCCAGCAGTTCACACCAATCCGGGGAACCCCAGCATTTT
NA	TRBV28	TRBJ2-1	TRBD2	CASSWPQREIGKNEQFF	TGTGCCAGCAGTTGGCCCCAGCGGGAGATTGGGAAAAATGAGCAGTTCTTC
NA	TRBV4-1	TRBJ2-7	TRBD2	CASSPKMTSGSYEQYF	TGCGCCAGCAGCCCCAAAATGACTAGCGGCTCCTACGAGCAGTACTTC
NA	TRBV28	TRBJ1-2	NA	CASSTTDNYGYTF	TGTGCCAGCAGTACGACGGATAACTATGGCTACACCTTC
NA	TRBV7-6	TRBJ1-5	NA	CASSLVGEVQPQHF	TGTGCCAGCAGCTTAGTGGGGGAGGTTCAGCCCCAGCATTTT
once	TRBV13	TRBJ2-1	TRBD2	CASSSGLATYNEQFF	TGTGCCAGCAGCTCGGGACTAGCAACTTACAATGAGCAGTTCTTC
NA	TRBV9	TRBJ2-6	TRBD1	CASSVASPGQESSGANVLTF	TGTGCCAGCAGCGTAGCCAGTCCGGGACAGGAGAGCTCTGGGGCCAACGTCCTGACTTTC
NA	TRBV13	TRBJ2-7	NA	CASSLGSSYEQYF	TGTGCCAGCAGCTTAGGAAGCTCCTACGAGCAGTACTTC
NA	TRBV14	TRBJ1-2	TRBD1	CASSQGYGTDYGYTF	TGTGCCAGCAGCCAAGGGTACGGGACAGACTATGGCTACACCTTC
NA	TRBV19	TRBJ2-1	TRBD2	CASRQNLAGGPSEAYNEQFF	TGTGCCAGTAGACAGAACCTAGCGGGAGGGCCGTCGGAGGCCTACAATGAGCAGTTCTTC
NA	TRBV6-5	TRBJ2-1	NA	CASSISSLSYNEQFF	TGTGCCAGCAGCATCTCTAGCCTCTCCTACAATGAGCAGTTCTTC
NA	TRBV6-1	TRBJ1-1	TRBD1	CASSGGGTGDGSTEAFF	TGTGCCAGCAGTGGAGGGGGGACAGGGGACGGGAGCACTGAAGCTTTCTTT
few	TRBV28	TRBJ2-3	TRBD2	CASSPGTSGTDTQYF	TGTGCCAGCAGTCCCGGGACTAGCGGCACAGATACGCAGTATTTT
once	TRBV6-1	TRBJ2-7	NA	CASVLTATGEQYF	TGTGCCAGCGTCCTGACGGCCACCGGGGAGCAGTACTTC
NA	TRBV11-2	TRBJ2-7	NA	CASSLDPQGEQYF	TGTGCCAGCAGCTTAGATCCCCAGGGCGAGCAGTACTTC
NA	TRBV13	TRBJ2-5	NA	CASSLEISHQETQYF	TGTGCCAGCAGCTTAGAAATTAGCCACCAAGAGACCCAGTACTTC
NA	TRBV27	TRBJ2-1	TRBD2	CASNTWREGRGEQFF	TGTGCCAGCAATACGTGGCGGGAGGGCCGGGGTGAGCAGTTCTTC
NA	TRBV5-8	TRBJ1-3	NA	CASSLSSEAF	TGTGCCAGCAGCTTATCTTCAGAGGCTTTT
NA	TRBV7-9	TRBJ2-1	TRBD2	CASSFEGLADEQFF	TGTGCCAGCAGCTTTGAGGGGCTAGCGGATGAGCAGTTCTTC
NA	TRBV20-1	TRBJ2-1	NA	CSARGRHEQFF	TGCAGTGCTAGGGGGCGACATGAGCAGTTCTTC
NA	TRBV30	TRBJ1-4	TRBD1	CAWSRDRGREKLFF	TGTGCCTGGAGTAGAGACAGGGGGCGGGAAAAACTGTTTTTT
NA	TRBV11-2	TRBJ2-7	NA	CASSLDTEIYEQYF	TGTGCCAGCAGCTTGGACACAGAGATTTACGAGCAGTACTTC
NA	TRBV15	TRBJ2-2	NA	CATSSLPRVMGDTGELFF	TGTGCCACCAGCAGCCTCCCCCGGGTCATGGGGGACACCGGGGAGCTGTTTTTT
once	TRBV27	TRBJ2-7	NA	CASSFPLTCYEQYF	TGTGCCAGCAGTTTCCCCCTGACTTGCTACGAGCAGTACTTC
NA	TRBV2	TRBJ2-7	TRBD1	CASSEGTVYEQYF	TGTGCCAGCAGTGAGGGGACAGTCTACGAGCAGTACTTC
NA	TRBV19	TRBJ2-5	NA	CASSHLWGPEETQYF	TGTGCCAGTAGTCACCTCTGGGGGCCGGAAGAGACCCAGTACTTC
NA	TRBV27	TRBJ2-2	NA	CASSWTTGNTGELFF	TGTGCCAGCAGTTGGACGACAGGGAACACCGGGGAGCTGTTTTTT
NA	TRBV27	TRBJ2-1	NA	CASSPSVDYNEQFF	TGTGCCAGCAGTCCATCGGTAGACTACAATGAGCAGTTCTTC
NA	TRBV6-5	TRBJ2-7	TRBD2	CASSYGLDFTYEQYF	TGTGCCAGCAGTTATGGACTAGATTTTACCTACGAGCAGTACTTC
NA	TRBV7-9	TRBJ2-1	NA	CASSSRGNEQFF	TGTGCCAGCAGCTCGAGAGGAAATGAGCAGTTCTTC
NA	TRBV7-8	TRBJ2-3	TRBD1	CASSSAGGKTDTQYF	TGTGCCAGCAGCTCGGCAGGGGGCAAAACAGATACGCAGTATTTT
NA	TRBV19	TRBJ2-7	TRBD2	CASSDSGRAHEQYF	TGTGCCAGTAGTGATAGCGGGAGGGCCCACGAGCAGTACTTC
NA	TRBV7-8	TRBJ2-2	TRBD1	CASSLVDRGPGELFF	TGTGCCAGCAGCTTAGTTGACAGGGGGCCCGGGGAGCTGTTTTTT
NA	TRBV9	TRBJ2-5	TRBD2	CASSVGTSEGETQYF	TGTGCCAGCAGCGTAGGGACTAGCGAAGGAGAGACCCAGTACTTC